A selection of T cell receptor beta chains follows, all from one sample in a study of OX40 agonist ivuxolimab in advanced cancers. Here immunoSEQ multiplex PCR was the method, and the copy in TCRdb shows in-frame clones only, minus some. Of tens of thousands of clones listed, around 84% were seen once; the top ten hold roughly 1.1%. The source material was CD4+ or CD8+ T cells sorted from blood, sampled in a trial of the OX40 agonist ivuxolimab. All receptors derive from an adult with an advanced solid tumor such as melanoma, head and neck, liver or kidney cancer. Each CDR3 is given with its conserved first and last residue. Fields, in order: V gene, J gene, CDR3 protein.

v_gene: TRBV9; j_gene: TRBJ2-5; CDR3aa: CASSVDGWGQETQYF
v_gene: TRBV4-3; j_gene: TRBJ2-5; CDR3aa: CASSQDLAGRETQYF
v_gene: TRBV4-3; j_gene: TRBJ1-1; CDR3aa: CASSQDSAAEGKAFF
v_gene: TRBV4-2; j_gene: TRBJ2-5; CDR3aa: CASSQGGLRGETQYF
v_gene: TRBV11-3; j_gene: TRBJ2-5; CDR3aa: CASSLRVGETQYF
v_gene: TRBV7-9; j_gene: TRBJ2-3; CDR3aa: CASSPRGRVGTDTQYF
v_gene: TRBV7-2; j_gene: TRBJ2-7; CDR3aa: CASSTRDRGPNEQYF
v_gene: TRBV5-1; j_gene: TRBJ2-6; CDR3aa: CASSYAGTGLLGSGANVLTF
v_gene: TRBV14; j_gene: TRBJ2-3; CDR3aa: CASSQTRARTDTQYF
v_gene: TRBV19; j_gene: TRBJ1-5; CDR3aa: CASTDGVNQPQHF
v_gene: TRBV2; j_gene: TRBJ1-2; CDR3aa: CASRLQGADGYTF
v_gene: TRBV10-3; j_gene: TRBJ1-1; CDR3aa: CAISESQGAYTEAFF
v_gene: TRBV2; j_gene: TRBJ2-5; CDR3aa: CASSETRDVLHF
v_gene: TRBV7-8; j_gene: TRBJ2-1; CDR3aa: CASSPPGLANNEQFF
v_gene: TRBV9; j_gene: TRBJ2-1; CDR3aa: CASSVGLAGGPGEQFF
v_gene: TRBV6-5; j_gene: TRBJ2-2; CDR3aa: CASSPGLPAGELFF
v_gene: TRBV4-2; j_gene: TRBJ1-1; CDR3aa: CASSQVRAGSATEAFF
v_gene: TRBV6-5; j_gene: TRBJ1-4; CDR3aa: CASRPMAGVNEKLFF
v_gene: TRBV7-2; j_gene: TRBJ2-4; CDR3aa: CASSLPPTDIQYF
v_gene: TRBV9; j_gene: TRBJ2-2; CDR3aa: CASSPGRGELFF
v_gene: TRBV28; j_gene: TRBJ2-5; CDR3aa: CASNQRTGPPGETQYF
v_gene: TRBV5-1; j_gene: TRBJ2-5; CDR3aa: CASSGTGAGETQYF
v_gene: TRBV9; j_gene: TRBJ1-5; CDR3aa: CASSVGSGDRLNQPQHF
v_gene: TRBV5-6; j_gene: TRBJ2-5; CDR3aa: CASSLLGGAYQETQYF
v_gene: TRBV10-3; j_gene: TRBJ1-1; CDR3aa: CASYRAPMNTEAFF
v_gene: TRBV28; j_gene: TRBJ2-5; CDR3aa: CASSPRSGEETQYF
v_gene: TRBV7-8; j_gene: TRBJ1-2; CDR3aa: CASSLSGDSYGYTF
v_gene: TRBV5-1; j_gene: TRBJ1-6; CDR3aa: CASSSGTGVISSPLHF
v_gene: TRBV7-2; j_gene: TRBJ1-1; CDR3aa: CASSAGGEAFF
v_gene: TRBV18; j_gene: TRBJ2-1; CDR3aa: CASSPVQGSLYNEQFF
v_gene: TRBV29-1; j_gene: TRBJ2-2; CDR3aa: CSGGSNNGELFF
v_gene: TRBV9; j_gene: TRBJ1-6; CDR3aa: CASSVGASPLHF
v_gene: TRBV10-2; j_gene: TRBJ1-1; CDR3aa: CASKKQNTEAFF
v_gene: TRBV10-3; j_gene: TRBJ1-2; CDR3aa: CAISEIPGQGGNYGYTF
v_gene: TRBV6-5; j_gene: TRBJ1-6; CDR3aa: CASSYTNSPLHF
v_gene: TRBV5-6; j_gene: TRBJ2-5; CDR3aa: CASSPVGQEGTQYF
v_gene: TRBV6-6; j_gene: TRBJ1-6; CDR3aa: CASSPIGGRNSPLHF
v_gene: TRBV5-1; j_gene: TRBJ2-1; CDR3aa: CASSLERGTSRSYNEQFF
v_gene: TRBV6-5; j_gene: TRBJ1-5; CDR3aa: CASSYSSVRDQPQHF
v_gene: TRBV6-5; j_gene: TRBJ1-1; CDR3aa: CASSLLGTGYTEAFF
v_gene: TRBV7-3; j_gene: TRBJ1-1; CDR3aa: CASSLRANTEAFF
v_gene: TRBV5-6; j_gene: TRBJ2-6; CDR3aa: CASSLGRASGANVLTF
v_gene: TRBV9; j_gene: TRBJ1-6; CDR3aa: CASSGAGSSYNSPLHF
v_gene: TRBV6-5; j_gene: TRBJ1-6; CDR3aa: CASSSDRKNSPLHF
v_gene: TRBV7-9; j_gene: TRBJ1-6; CDR3aa: CASSLDSNSPLHF
v_gene: TRBV6-5; j_gene: TRBJ1-2; CDR3aa: CASTQIGTGGGYTF
v_gene: TRBV5-1; j_gene: TRBJ1-4; CDR3aa: CASSDDRDSGEKLFF
v_gene: TRBV19; j_gene: TRBJ1-2; CDR3aa: CASSIGGKDGYTF
v_gene: TRBV9; j_gene: TRBJ1-2; CDR3aa: CASSGSGGLSYGYTF
v_gene: TRBV9; j_gene: TRBJ2-3; CDR3aa: CASSVEQRTDTQYF
v_gene: TRBV6-1; j_gene: TRBJ1-5; CDR3aa: CASTIKAGQPQHF
v_gene: TRBV7-2; j_gene: TRBJ2-2; CDR3aa: CASSSRQGGTGELFF
v_gene: TRBV28; j_gene: TRBJ2-5; CDR3aa: CASSLGRGPRQETQYF
v_gene: TRBV7-6; j_gene: TRBJ2-5; CDR3aa: CASSSHGKDQETQYF
v_gene: TRBV5-6; j_gene: TRBJ2-2; CDR3aa: CASSRQAGGLGTGELFF